Included here is one T cell receptor beta chain sequence, with context. The antigen is not known. Profiled with immunoSEQ multiplex PCR; TCRdb holds only in-frame clones, not every one. The table lists approximately 100,000 clones, under 90% of them singletons. The record originates from a study of T cell clones after liver transplantation. Study in general: Third-party-reactive TCRbeta sequences from pre-transplant mixed lymphocyte reactions served as antigen-independent comparators. Until 12-24 months post-transplant, subjects got standard immunosuppression and no induction.

Study-level points and caveats: Circulating graft-donor-reactive CD4 TCRbeta sequences fell significantly post-transplant in most of the 8 subjects. Graft donor-reactive T cells may have migrated into the graft rather than being deleted.

Germline CDR1 reads MNHEY; CDR2 reads SMNVEV (reference sequence). The CDR3 totals 13 residues. The V end lost 7 bases, the J end lost 8 bases, and 17 bases lay between the germline ends. The J gene is TRBJ1-2, the V gene TRBV27, with D possibly being TRBD1 (5 bases). Material: CD4+ T cells from blood, obtained around 44 months after liver transplant. The clonotype originates from a human patient who received a liver transplant. Some T cells may be the graft donor's. Here the CDR3 DNA reads TGTGCCAGCAAAATGACAGCGGTCATGGGCTACACCTTC. Protein sequence: CASKMTAVMGYTF.